This record looks at one TCR beta chain sequence and its context. Ages ranged from roughly 18 to 95 years, with residence in around 24 US areas. Cohorts were based on clinical histories the participants reported. This record comes from a study of blood T cell repertoires in COVID-19. Libraries were prepared by immunoSEQ multiplex PCR; TCRdb keeps only in-frame clonotypes and omits some of them. The table records a few hundred thousand clones, roughly 87% of them present only once. The sequencing input was PBMCs or T cells enriched from blood (not recorded which). The receptor's source is a man between 18 and 29 years old with acute COVID-19.

The CDR3 here is CASSLYSDTQYF. The CDR3 DNA reads TGTGCCAGCAGTCTGTATAGCGATACGCAGTATTTT. This chain connects TRBV12-3 or TRBV12-4 to TRBJ2-3; unclear D gene. The CDR3 spans 12 residues. The V end was cut by 5 bases, the J end by 6 bases, with 9 bases between.